Listed below are T cell receptor beta chains from one sample, sequenced in a study of memory CD4+ T cells and cytomegalovirus serostatus. Data came from immunoSEQ multiplex PCR; TCRdb stores just in-frame clones and leaves some out. The sample holds about 59,000 clones, roughly 81% seen once. What was sequenced was memory CD4+ T cells from blood. The source is an adult in good health and CMV-seronegative. CDR3s include the opening cysteine and the closing phenylalanine or tryptophan. D genes are given only for firm matches. Clone size is given for some rows only: seen once, a few or many times, or a class if the clone is expanded.

J: TRBJ2-7; D: NA; V: TRBV28; size: NA; CDR3: CASSLFAGYSYEQYF; DNA: TGTGCCAGCAGTTTGTTTGCAGGATACTCCTACGAGCAGTACTTC
J: TRBJ1-1; D: NA; V: TRBV25-1; size: NA; CDR3: CASSELSVGVNTEAFF; DNA: TGTGCCAGCAGTGAATTGTCTGTTGGTGTGAACACTGAAGCTTTCTTT
J: TRBJ2-5; D: NA; V: TRBV28; size: NA; CDR3: CASSPPRETQYF; DNA: TGTGCCAGCAGTCCCCCGAGGGAGACCCAGTACTTC
J: TRBJ1-5; D: NA; V: TRBV18; size: NA; CDR3: CASSPPGVGSNQPQHF; DNA: TGTGCCAGCTCACCACCGGGTGTAGGGAGCAATCAGCCCCAGCATTTT
J: TRBJ2-1; D: TRBD2; V: TRBV7-3; size: once; CDR3: CASSSRTSGRYEQFF; DNA: TGTGCCAGCAGCTCGCGGACTAGCGGGAGATATGAGCAGTTCTTC
J: TRBJ2-5; D: NA; V: TRBV2; size: NA; CDR3: CASARGEVETQYF; DNA: TGTGCCAGCGCCCGAGGGGAGGTCGAGACCCAGTACTTC
J: TRBJ2-6; D: NA; V: TRBV27; size: NA; CDR3: CASSLSGANVLTF; DNA: TGTGCCAGCAGCCTATCTGGGGCCAACGTCCTGACTTTC
J: TRBJ2-5; D: NA; V: TRBV2; size: NA; CDR3: CASGADKETQYF; DNA: TGTGCCAGCGGTGCGGACAAAGAGACCCAGTACTTC
J: TRBJ2-2; D: TRBD2; V: TRBV9; size: NA; CDR3: CASSVLPGLASTGELFF; DNA: TGTGCCAGCAGCGTTCTTCCGGGACTAGCGAGCACCGGGGAGCTGTTTTTT
J: TRBJ1-1; D: NA; V: TRBV7-2; size: few; CDR3: CASSLGGINTEAFF; DNA: TGTGCCAGCAGCTTAGGAGGAATAAACACTGAAGCTTTCTTT
J: TRBJ2-5; D: TRBD2; V: TRBV2; size: NA; CDR3: CASKAGYQQETQYF; DNA: TGTGCCAGCAAAGCGGGATATCAACAAGAGACCCAGTACTTC
J: TRBJ1-2; D: TRBD1; V: TRBV19; size: once; CDR3: CASSTGSGTGRNYGYTF; DNA: TGTGCCAGTAGTACAGGCTCCGGGACAGGGCGTAACTATGGCTACACCTTC
J: TRBJ2-7; D: NA; V: TRBV20-1; size: NA; CDR3: CSAGNVGEQYF; DNA: TGCAGTGCCGGGAATGTGGGCGAGCAGTACTTC
J: TRBJ1-1; D: NA; V: TRBV6-6; size: NA; CDR3: CASSRQMNTEAFF; DNA: TGTGCCAGCAGCCGCCAGATGAACACTGAAGCTTTCTTT
J: TRBJ2-7; D: TRBD1; V: TRBV4-1; size: NA; CDR3: CASSTGTGFYEQYF; DNA: TGCGCCAGCAGTACCGGGACAGGGTTCTACGAGCAGTACTTC
J: TRBJ2-4; D: NA; V: TRBV5-1; size: NA; CDR3: CASSQPSKNIQYF; DNA: TGCGCCAGCAGCCAGCCGTCCAAAAACATTCAGTACTTC
J: TRBJ1-5; D: NA; V: TRBV6-5; size: few; CDR3: CASSSQRGGQPQHF; DNA: TGTGCCAGCAGTTCCCAGAGGGGGGGTCAGCCCCAGCATTTT
J: TRBJ2-7; D: TRBD1; V: TRBV28; size: few; CDR3: CASTMDRGSYEQYF; DNA: TGTGCCAGCACCATGGACAGGGGCTCCTACGAGCAGTACTTC
J: TRBJ1-1; D: TRBD1; V: TRBV19; size: NA; CDR3: CASSISFGQAEKNTEAFF; DNA: TGTGCCAGTAGTATAAGTTTCGGACAGGCCGAAAAGAACACTGAAGCTTTCTTT
J: TRBJ1-1; D: NA; V: TRBV11-2; size: NA; CDR3: CASSLEPGPNTEAFF; DNA: TGTGCCAGCAGCTTGGAACCAGGCCCGAACACTGAAGCTTTCTTT
J: TRBJ2-2; D: TRBD2; V: TRBV7-8; size: once; CDR3: CASSPFGAGEIGELFF; DNA: TGTGCCAGCAGCCCCTTCGGGGCGGGAGAGATCGGGGAGCTGTTTTTT
J: TRBJ1-1; D: NA; V: TRBV7-3; size: NA; CDR3: CASSEGDTEAFF; DNA: TGTGCCAGCAGCGAAGGGGATACTGAAGCTTTCTTT
J: TRBJ2-3; D: NA; V: TRBV25-1; size: NA; CDR3: CASRVGDTQYF; DNA: TGTGCCAGCAGGGTGGGGGATACGCAGTATTTT
J: TRBJ1-3; D: NA; V: TRBV10-1; size: NA; CDR3: CASSDSRTFGNTIYF; DNA: TGCGCCAGCAGTGATTCTAGGACGTTCGGAAACACCATATATTTT
J: TRBJ2-7; D: TRBD1; V: TRBV6-1; size: NA; CDR3: CASRSPGQGAYEQYF; DNA: TGTGCCAGCAGGAGTCCGGGACAGGGGGCCTACGAGCAGTACTTC
J: TRBJ2-7; D: NA; V: TRBV14; size: NA; CDR3: CASSQRGGLAGNYEQYF; DNA: TGTGCCAGCAGCCAGAGGGGGGGGCTAGCAGGCAACTACGAGCAGTACTTC
J: TRBJ2-1; D: TRBD1; V: TRBV5-1; size: few; CDR3: CASSRTGGAENEQFF; DNA: TGCGCCAGCAGCCGAACAGGGGGCGCTGAGAATGAGCAGTTCTTC
J: TRBJ1-5; D: NA; V: TRBV6-6; size: NA; CDR3: CASNALAGDQPQHF; DNA: TGTGCCAGCAATGCATTAGCGGGGGATCAGCCCCAGCATTTT
J: TRBJ1-5; D: NA; V: TRBV28; size: NA; CDR3: CASSFPQIRVPQHF; DNA: TGTGCCAGCAGTTTCCCCCAGATAAGAGTGCCCCAGCATTTT
J: TRBJ1-1; D: NA; V: TRBV6-5; size: NA; CDR3: CASSFTEAFF; DNA: TGTGCCAGCAGTTTCACTGAAGCTTTCTTT
J: TRBJ1-5; D: TRBD1; V: TRBV7-9; size: NA; CDR3: CASSFYSGTGKNQPQHF; DNA: TGTGCCAGCAGCTTCTATTCTGGGACAGGTAAAAATCAGCCCCAGCATTTT
J: TRBJ2-3; D: TRBD1; V: TRBV5-4; size: NA; CDR3: CASSSGQVNTDTQYF; DNA: TGTGCCAGCAGCTCAGGACAGGTCAACACAGATACGCAGTATTTT
J: TRBJ1-6; D: TRBD1; V: TRBV29-1; size: NA; CDR3: CSVAGGVNSPLHF; DNA: TGCAGCGTGGCAGGGGGCGTTAATTCACCCCTCCACTTT
J: TRBJ2-3; D: TRBD1; V: TRBV6-6; size: NA; CDR3: CASRDLGQGSTDTQYF; DNA: TGTGCCAGCAGAGACCTGGGACAGGGGAGCACAGATACGCAGTATTTT
J: TRBJ1-5; D: NA; V: TRBV6-5; size: NA; CDR3: CASRMAENQPQHF; DNA: TGTGCCAGCAGGATGGCGGAAAATCAGCCCCAGCATTTT
J: TRBJ2-5; D: TRBD2; V: TRBV5-4; size: few; CDR3: CASSPEASGSWGTQYF; DNA: TGTGCCAGCAGCCCGGAGGCTAGCGGGTCCTGGGGGACCCAGTACTTC
J: TRBJ2-7; D: NA; V: TRBV6-5; size: medium-sized; CDR3: CASSLKSTAYEQYF; DNA: TGTGCCAGCAGTCTGAAATCAACAGCCTACGAGCAGTACTTC
J: TRBJ1-5; D: NA; V: TRBV9; size: NA; CDR3: CASSVGRDSQPQHF; DNA: TGTGCCAGCAGCGTAGGACGGGATAGTCAGCCCCAGCATTTT
J: TRBJ2-5; D: TRBD1; V: TRBV18; size: NA; CDR3: CASSAGTGRETQYF; DNA: TGTGCCAGCTCGGCCGGGACAGGGAGAGAGACCCAGTACTTC
J: TRBJ1-2; D: TRBD1; V: TRBV6-6; size: NA; CDR3: CASSYSDRGLGGYTF; DNA: TGTGCCAGCAGTTACTCGGACAGGGGGCTTGGTGGCTACACCTTC
J: TRBJ2-7; D: TRBD1; V: TRBV5-8; size: few; CDR3: CASSLLQGAIEQYF; DNA: TGTGCCAGCAGCTTGTTGCAGGGGGCCATAGAGCAGTACTTC
J: TRBJ2-7; D: TRBD2; V: TRBV7-2; size: once; CDR3: CASSLPTSGYEQYF; DNA: TGTGCCAGCAGCTTGCCGACTAGCGGATACGAGCAGTACTTC
J: TRBJ2-7; D: TRBD2; V: TRBV19; size: few; CDR3: CASSISSLAGGEQYF; DNA: TGTGCCAGTAGTATATCCTCCTTAGCGGGAGGCGAGCAGTACTTC
J: TRBJ1-1; D: NA; V: TRBV5-5; size: NA; CDR3: CASSLFQAVNTEAFF; DNA: TGTGCCAGCAGCTTGTTTCAGGCAGTGAACACTGAAGCTTTCTTT
J: TRBJ1-2; D: NA; V: TRBV18; size: NA; CDR3: CASSPDTYGYTF; DNA: TGTGCCAGCTCACCAGACACCTATGGCTACACCTTC